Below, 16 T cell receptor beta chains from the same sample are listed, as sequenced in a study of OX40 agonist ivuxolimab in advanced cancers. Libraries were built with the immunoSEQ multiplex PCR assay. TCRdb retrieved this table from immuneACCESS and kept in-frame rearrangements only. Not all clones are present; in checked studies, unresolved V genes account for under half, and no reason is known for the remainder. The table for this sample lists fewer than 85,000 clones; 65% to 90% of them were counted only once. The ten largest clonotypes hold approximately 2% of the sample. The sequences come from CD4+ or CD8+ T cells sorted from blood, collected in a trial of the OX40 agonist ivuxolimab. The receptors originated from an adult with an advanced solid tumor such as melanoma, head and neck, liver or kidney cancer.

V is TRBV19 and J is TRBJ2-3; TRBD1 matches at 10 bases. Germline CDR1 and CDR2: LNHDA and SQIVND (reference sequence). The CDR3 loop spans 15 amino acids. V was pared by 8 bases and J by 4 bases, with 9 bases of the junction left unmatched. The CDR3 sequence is CASANRDRGPDTQYF. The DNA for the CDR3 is TGTGCCAGTGCTAACCGGGACAGGGGACCAGATACGCAGTATTTT.

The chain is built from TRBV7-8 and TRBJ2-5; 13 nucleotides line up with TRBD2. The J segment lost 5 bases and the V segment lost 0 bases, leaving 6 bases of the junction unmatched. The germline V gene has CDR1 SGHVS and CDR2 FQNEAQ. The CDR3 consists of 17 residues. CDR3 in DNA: TGTGCCAGCAGCTTAGCGGTCACTAGCGGGGGGGCGGAGACCCAGTACTTC. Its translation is CASSLAVTSGGAETQYF.

The CDR3, as DNA: TGTGCCAGCACCTCCGCGGGACAGGGAGGAAACACCATATATTTT. As protein: CASTSAGQGGNTIYF. The J gene is TRBJ1-3, the V gene TRBV28; 9 bases fit TRBD1. This CDR3 comprises 15 residues. The V gene's germline CDR1 is MDHEN and CDR2 SYDVKM. V lost 7 bases to trimming and J lost 4 bases; unmatched junction nucleotides: 8. Complete variable domain (other parts from reference TRBV28 and TRBJ1-3): DVKVTQSSRYLVKRTGEKVFLECVQDMDHENMFWYRQDPGLGLRLIYFSYDVKMKEKGDIPEGYSVSREKKERFSLILESASTNQTSMYLCASTSAGQGGNTIYFGEGSWLTVV.

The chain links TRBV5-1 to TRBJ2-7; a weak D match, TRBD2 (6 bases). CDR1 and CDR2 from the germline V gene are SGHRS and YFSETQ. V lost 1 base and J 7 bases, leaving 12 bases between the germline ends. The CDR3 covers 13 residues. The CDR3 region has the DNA TGCGCCAGCAGCTTGTCTTCAGGGAGGGAGCAGTACTTC. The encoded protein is CASSLSSGREQYF.

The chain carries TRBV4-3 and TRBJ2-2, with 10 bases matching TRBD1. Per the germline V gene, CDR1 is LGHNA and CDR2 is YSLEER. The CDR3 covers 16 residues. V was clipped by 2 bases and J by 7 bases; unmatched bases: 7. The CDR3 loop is CASSQSPGQGNGELFF. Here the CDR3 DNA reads TGCGCCAGCAGCCAATCACCGGGACAGGGGAACGGGGAGCTGTTTTTT.

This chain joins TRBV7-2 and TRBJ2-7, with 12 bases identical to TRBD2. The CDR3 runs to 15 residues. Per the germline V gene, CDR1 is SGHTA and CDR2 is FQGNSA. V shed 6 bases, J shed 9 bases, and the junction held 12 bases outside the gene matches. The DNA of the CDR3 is TGTGCCAGCAGTTCAGGAGGACTAGCGGGAATCGGGCAGTACTTC. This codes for CASSSGGLAGIGQYF.

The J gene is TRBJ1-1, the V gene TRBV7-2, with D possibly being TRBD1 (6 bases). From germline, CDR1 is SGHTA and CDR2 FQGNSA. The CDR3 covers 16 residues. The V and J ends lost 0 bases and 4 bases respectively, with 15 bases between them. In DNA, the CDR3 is TGTGCCAGCAGCTTAGCTTGGGACAAATCGGGCACTGAAGCTTTCTTT. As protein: CASSLAWDKSGTEAFF.

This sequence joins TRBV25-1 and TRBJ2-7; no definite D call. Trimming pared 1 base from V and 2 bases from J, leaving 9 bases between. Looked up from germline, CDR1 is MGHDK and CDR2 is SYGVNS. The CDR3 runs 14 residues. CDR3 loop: CASSELGITYEQYF. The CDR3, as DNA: TGTGCCAGCAGTGAATTGGGCATCACCTACGAGCAGTACTTC.

CDR3 region: CASSLDRAQETQYF. For the CDR3, the DNA is TGTGCCAGCAGCTTGGATCGGGCTCAAGAGACCCAGTACTTC. The chain uses TRBV7-2 and TRBJ2-5; D is uncertain. Per the germline V gene, CDR1 is SGHTA and CDR2 is FQGNSA. Trimming stripped 3 bases from V and 2 bases from J, with 10 bases between. This CDR3 contains 14 residues.

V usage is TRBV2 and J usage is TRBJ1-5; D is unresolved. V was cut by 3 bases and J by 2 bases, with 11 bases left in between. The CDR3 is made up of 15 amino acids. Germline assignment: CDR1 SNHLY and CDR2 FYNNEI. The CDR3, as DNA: TGTGCCAGCAGTGACTCCAGGCCGGGCAATCAGCCCCAGCATTTT. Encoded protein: CASSDSRPGNQPQHF.

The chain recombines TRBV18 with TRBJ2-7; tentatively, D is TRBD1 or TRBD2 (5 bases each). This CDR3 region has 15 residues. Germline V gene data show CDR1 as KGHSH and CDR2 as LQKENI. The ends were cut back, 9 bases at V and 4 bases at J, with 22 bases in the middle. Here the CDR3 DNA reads TGTGCCAGTCTCCCGGGGCGCCCGCCACTTTACGAGCAGTACTTC. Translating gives CASLPGRPPLYEQYF.

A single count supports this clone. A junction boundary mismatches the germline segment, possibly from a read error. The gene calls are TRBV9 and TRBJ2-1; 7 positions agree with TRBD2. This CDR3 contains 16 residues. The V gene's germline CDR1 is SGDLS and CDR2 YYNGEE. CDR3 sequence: CASSVGASGSSNEQFF. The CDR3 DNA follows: TGTGCCAGCAGCGTAGGTGCTAGCGGCTCCTCCAATGAGCAGTTCTTC.

As DNA, the CDR3 is TGTGCCAGCTCACTTGAAGGTGGAGGGAAGTTGAAAGCTTTCTTT. It encodes CASSLEGGGKLKAFF. The chain combines TRBV18 with TRBJ1-1; D call uncertain. The CDR3 runs to 15 residues. Germline V gene data show CDR1 as KGHSH and CDR2 as LQKENI. The ends were cut back, 4 bases at V and 9 bases at J, with 21 bases in the middle.

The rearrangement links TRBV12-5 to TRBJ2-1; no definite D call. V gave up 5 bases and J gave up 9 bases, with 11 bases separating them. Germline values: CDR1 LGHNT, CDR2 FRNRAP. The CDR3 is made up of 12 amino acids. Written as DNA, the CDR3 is TGTGCTAGTGGTATCGACCTTAGTGAGCAGTTCTTC. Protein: CASGIDLSEQFF.

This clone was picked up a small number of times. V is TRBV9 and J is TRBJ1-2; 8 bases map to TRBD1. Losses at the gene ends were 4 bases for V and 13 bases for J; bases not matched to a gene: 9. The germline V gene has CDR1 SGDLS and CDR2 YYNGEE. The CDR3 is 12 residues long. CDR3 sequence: CASSSRQGRFTF. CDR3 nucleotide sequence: TGTGCCAGCAGCTCCAGACAGGGGAGGTTCACCTTC.

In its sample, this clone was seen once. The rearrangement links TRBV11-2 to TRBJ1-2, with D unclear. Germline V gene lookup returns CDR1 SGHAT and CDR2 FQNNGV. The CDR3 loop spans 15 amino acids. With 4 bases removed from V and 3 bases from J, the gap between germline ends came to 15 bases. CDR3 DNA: TGTGCCAGCAGCTCAACAGACTCTCTTTACTATGGCTACACCTTC. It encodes CASSSTDSLYYGYTF. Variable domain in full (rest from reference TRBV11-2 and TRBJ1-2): EAGVAQSPRYKIIEKRQSVAFWCNPISGHATLYWYQQILGQGPKLLIQFQNNGVVDDSQLPKDRFSAERLKGVDSTLKIQPAKLEDSAVYLCASSSTDSLYYGYTFGSGTRLTVV.